The 25 T cell receptor beta chains reported below all come from one sample, sequenced in a study of siplizumab effects on memory and regulatory T cells (dated by TCRdb to about 2019). Library preparation used the immunoSEQ multiplex PCR assay. The clones in this table, taken by TCRdb from immuneACCESS, are in-frame only. Not every clone is retained; where verified, under half of the shortfall comes from an unresolved V gene, and the cause of the rest is unknown. The sample records 60,000 to 65,000 clones, less than 80% of which are singletons. The top ten clones comprise about 0.4% of the sample. Material for sequencing was memory CD4+ T cells sorted from blood. This specimen's cell subset or site label, per the study, means: unstimulated CD4+ memory T cells. All receptors derive from a human donor in good health.

DNA of the CDR3: TGTGCCAGCGACCGTGGGACAGGGACCTACGAGCAGTACTTC. This translates into CASDRGTGTYEQYF. The gene calls are TRBV2 and TRBJ2-7; TRBD1 aligns across 9 bases. This CDR3 is built from 14 residues. The germline V gene has CDR1 SNHLY and CDR2 FYNNEI. Losses at the gene ends were 8 bases for V and 2 bases for J; bases not matched to a gene: 7. Using reference TRBV2 and TRBJ2-7 for the parts outside the CDR3, the full variable domain is EPEVTQTPSHQVTQMGQEVILRCVPISNHLYFYWYRQILGQKVEFLVSFYNNEISEKSEIFDDQFSVERPDGSNFTLKIRSTKLEDSAMYFCASDRGTGTYEQYFGPGTRLTVT.

The chain joins TRBV5-1 to TRBJ2-7; 9 bases align to TRBD1. This CDR3 contains 16 residues. CDR1 and CDR2 (germline): SGHRS, YFSETQ. The J segment lost 3 bases and the V segment lost 0 bases, leaving 7 bases of the junction unmatched. The CDR3 DNA sequence: TGCGCCAGCAGCTTGGCCAGGGGACAGGGTGTCTACGAGCAGTACTTC. Translated, it gives CASSLARGQGVYEQYF.

This clone was seen only once. The gene calls are TRBV6-5 and TRBJ1-1; 7 bases are shared with TRBD1. Per the germline V gene, CDR1 is MNHEY and CDR2 is SVGAGI. The CDR3 is 15 amino acids. J gave up 1 base and V 7 bases, and 9 bases lay outside the gene matches. In DNA, the CDR3 is TGTGCCAGCACTCCCGGACAGGTAAAGAACACTGAAGCTTTCTTT. Encoded protein: CASTPGQVKNTEAFF.

The chain recombines TRBV10-3 with TRBJ1-5; 8 nucleotides line up with TRBD1. The germline gives CDR1 ENHRY, CDR2 SYGVKD. The CDR3 sequence is 17 residues long. The junction had 13 bases not matched to a gene; V was cut back by 8 bases and J by 1 base. The chain's CDR3 is CAIGKGGQGSSNQPQHF. The CDR3 DNA is TGTGCCATCGGGAAAGGAGGACAGGGATCCAGCAATCAGCCCCAGCATTTT.

The chain joins TRBV19 to TRBJ2-1; perhaps TRBD2 as D (6 bases). The V end lost 4 bases, the J end lost 3 bases, and 22 bases lay between the germline ends. Per the germline V gene, CDR1 is LNHDA and CDR2 is SQIVND (reference sequence). The CDR3 is 18 amino acids. For the CDR3, the DNA is TGTGCCAGTAGTACCGAGAAAGGGCGACTAGTGGGCTACAATGAGCAGTTCTTC. It is translated as CASSTEKGRLVGYNEQFF. Complete variable domain (other parts from reference TRBV19 and TRBJ2-1): DGGITQSPKYLFRKEGQNVTLSCEQNLNHDAMYWYRQDPGQGLRLIYYSQIVNDFQKGDIAEGYSVSREKKESFPLTVTSAQKNPTAFYLCASSTEKGRLVGYNEQFFGPGTRLTVL.

The sample holds one count of this clone. The chain is built from TRBV7-2 and TRBJ1-5; TRBD1 aligns across 7 bases. This CDR3 region has 14 residues. J gave up 5 bases and V 4 bases, and 5 bases lay outside the gene matches. The germline CDR1 and CDR2 sequences are SGHTA and FQGNSA. In nucleotides, the CDR3 is TGTGCCAGCAGCTGGGGACAGCCGGATCAGCCCCAGCATTTT. This codes for CASSWGQPDQPQHF.

The V and J genes are TRBV2 and TRBJ2-1; D remains unclear. Per the germline V gene, CDR1 is SNHLY and CDR2 is FYNNEI. The V and J ends lost 6 bases and 8 bases respectively, with 17 bases between them. CDR3 length: 14 amino acids. The CDR3 protein is CASRWGSNRDEQFF. The CDR3 nucleotides read TGTGCCAGCAGATGGGGATCAAATCGGGATGAGCAGTTCTTC.

This clone has just a few counts. The V and J genes are TRBV30 and TRBJ1-1, with TRBD1 matching over 12 bases. This CDR3 spans 16 amino acids. V lost 1 base and J lost 5; bases outside the gene matches: 8. CDR1 and CDR2 from the germline V gene are GTSNPN and SVGIG (reference sequence). In DNA form, the CDR3 reads TGTGCCTGGAGTGAGCACCCGGGACAGGGGGCAACTGAAGCTTTCTTT. Translating gives CAWSEHPGQGATEAFF.

This clone was observed a handful of times. This chain links TRBV19 with TRBJ2-7; D might be TRBD1 (6 bases). V lost 5 bases and J 3 bases, leaving 11 bases between the germline ends. The CDR3 spans 13 residues. The V gene's germline CDR1 is LNHDA and CDR2 SQIVND (reference sequence). The CDR3 is CASSERGFYEQYF. The CDR3 DNA is TGTGCCAGTAGTGAGAGGGGGTTCTACGAGCAGTACTTC.

This chain joins TRBV5-1 and TRBJ2-1; D uncertain. This CDR3 contains 14 residues. V lost 4 bases to trimming and J lost 7 bases, with 15 bases between them. Germline CDR1 and CDR2: SGHRS and YFSETQ. The CDR3: CASSASTRGNEQFF. CDR3 coding DNA: TGCGCCAGCAGCGCGTCGACTCGTGGGAATGAGCAGTTCTTC. The entire variable domain, with the rest obtained from reference TRBV5-1 and TRBJ2-1, is as follows: KAGVTQTPRYLIKTRGQQVTLSCSPISGHRSVSWYQQTPGQGLQFLFEYFSETQRNKGNFPGRFSGRQFSNSRSEMNVSTLELGDSALYLCASSASTRGNEQFFGPGTRLTVL.

V gene TRBV2 combines with J gene TRBJ2-6; D is possibly TRBD1 (5 bases). CDR1 SNHLY and CDR2 FYNNEI come from the germline V gene. The V end lost 6 bases, the J end lost 0 bases, and 9 bases lay between the germline ends. This CDR3 has 15 residues. The CDR3 spells CASRAQASGANVLTF. The DNA of the CDR3 is TGTGCCAGCAGAGCACAGGCCTCTGGGGCCAACGTCCTGACTTTC.

The chain has TRBV6-5 and TRBJ1-3; 9 bases agree with TRBD1. Germline trimming cut 6 bases from V and 2 bases from J; bases unmatched to any gene: 5. Germline CDR1 is MNHEY and CDR2 is SVGAGI. This CDR3 is 15 amino acids long. Written as DNA, the CDR3 is TGTGCCAGCAGATTAACAGGGGGCGCTGGAAACACCATATATTTT. Amino acids: CASRLTGGAGNTIYF.

The chain recombines TRBV6-6 with TRBJ1-2; 7 positions match TRBD1. The CDR3 has 13 residues. Germline V CDR1 and CDR2: MNHNY, SVGAGI (reference sequence). V lost 7 bases and J lost 6; bases outside the gene matches: 8. The CDR3: CASTPTGRDGYTF. CDR3 coding DNA: TGTGCCAGCACCCCGACAGGGCGGGATGGCTACACCTTC.

This sequence joins TRBV27 and TRBJ1-2; D call uncertain. The CDR3 is 14 residues long. Trimming took off 6 bases at V and 0 bases at J, with 11 bases between the two ends. Germline loops: CDR1 MNHEY, CDR2 SMNVEV (reference sequence). CDR3 protein: CASRGYRANYGYTF. The CDR3 coding sequence is TGTGCCAGCAGGGGATACAGAGCTAACTATGGCTACACCTTC.

The chain couples TRBV28 to TRBJ2-2; D possibly corresponds to TRBD1 (5 bases). The V and J ends lost 3 bases and 6 bases respectively, with 11 bases between them. The CDR3 extends over 14 amino acids. In germline, CDR1 is MDHEN, CDR2 SYDVKM. CDR3 in DNA: TGTGCCAGCAGTTTTGCCAGGGTGGCCGGGGAGCTGTTTTTT. As protein: CASSFARVAGELFF. The entire variable domain, with the rest obtained from reference TRBV28 and TRBJ2-2, is as follows: DVKVTQSSRYLVKRTGEKVFLECVQDMDHENMFWYRQDPGLGLRLIYFSYDVKMKEKGDIPEGYSVSREKKERFSLILESASTNQTSMYLCASSFARVAGELFFGEGSRLTVL.

This clone showed up just once. The CDR3 nucleotides are TGTGCCAGCAGCCCGGGGGGACAGGGAACAGATACGCAGTATTTT. It translates to CASSPGGQGTDTQYF. This chain connects TRBV28 to TRBJ2-3; 9 bases fit TRBD1. Germline CDR1 reads MDHEN; CDR2 reads SYDVKM. The CDR3 spans 15 residues. Germline trimming cut 6 bases from V and 3 bases from J; bases unmatched to any gene: 7.

This clone was seen a few times. The CDR3 coding sequence is TGCGCCAGCGCGCGAAGGGGAGTCGAGCAAGAGACCCAGTACTTC. Its protein product is CASARRGVEQETQYF. The chain joins TRBV5-1 to TRBJ2-5; the D gene could be TRBD1 or TRBD2 (5 bases each). Trimming removed 7 bases from V and 2 bases from J, with 18 bases in between. CDR3 length: 15 residues. CDR1 is SGHRS, CDR2 YFSETQ, per germline.

The chain employs TRBV27 and TRBJ2-2; D unresolved. The CDR3 contains 14 residues. Trimming shortened V by 3 bases and J by 5 bases, and 10 bases separated the two germline ends. Germline CDR1 reads MNHEY; CDR2 reads SMNVEV (reference sequence). The CDR3 coding sequence is TGTGCCAGCAGTTTGGTCTGGGGTACCGGGGAGCTGTTTTTT. It codes for CASSLVWGTGELFF.

The chain recombines TRBV6-6 with TRBJ2-2; D is tentatively TRBD1 or TRBD2 (5 bases each). V was clipped by 5 bases and J by 1 base, with 11 bases between them. The CDR3 consists of 15 residues. The germline V gene has CDR1 MNHNY and CDR2 SVGAGI (reference sequence). The CDR3 sequence: CASSPWDGNTGELFF. The CDR3 coding sequence is TGTGCCAGCAGTCCCTGGGACGGGAACACCGGGGAGCTGTTTTTT.

This chain links TRBV5-6 with TRBJ1-4; D is unresolved. This CDR3 spans 14 amino acids. V dropped 3 bases and J dropped 3 bases, with 9 bases sitting between them. Germline lookup yields CDR1 SGHDT and CDR2 YYEEEE. The CDR3 loop reads CASSSLAANEKLFF. CDR3 sequence (DNA): TGTGCCAGCAGCTCGCTAGCAGCTAATGAAAAACTGTTTTTT.

J is TRBJ1-2 and V is TRBV7-2; unclear D gene. The CDR3 runs 16 residues. Looked up from germline, CDR1 is SGHTA and CDR2 is FQGNSA. V lost 5 bases and J 0 bases, leaving 16 bases between the germline ends. CDR3 bases: TGTGCCAGCAGCAAAACCCGGGCAGTAGCTAACTATGGCTACACCTTC. Translating gives CASSKTRAVANYGYTF.

The V call is TRBV6-4, the J call TRBJ1-2, with D perhaps TRBD1 (5 bases). V lost 6 bases and J 0 bases, leaving 14 bases between the germline ends. CDR1 is MRHNA, CDR2 SNTAGT, per germline. This CDR3 is built from 15 residues. The chain's CDR3 is CASRPGISPNYGYTF. The CDR3 DNA reads TGTGCCAGCAGGCCAGGGATCAGCCCTAACTATGGCTACACCTTC.

V is TRBV6-5 and J is TRBJ1-5; TRBD1 is a possible D gene (5 bases). The V end was cut by 6 bases, the J end by 3 bases, with 9 bases between. This CDR3 is built from 13 residues. Germline CDR1 reads MNHEY; CDR2 reads SVGAGI. CDR3 coding DNA: TGTGCCAGCAGCCCGGGACCCAATCAGCCCCAGCATTTT. This codes for CASSPGPNQPQHF.

The rearrangement joins TRBV11-2 to TRBJ1-1; 7 bases align to TRBD1. Germline CDR1 and CDR2: SGHAT and FQNNGV. The length of the CDR3 is 13 residues. V trimming: 8 bases; J trimming: 4 bases; junction bases outside the gene matches: 7. CDR3 in DNA: TGTGCCAGCGGCTGGGACAGAACCACTGAAGCTTTCTTT. Amino acids: CASGWDRTTEAFF. Combining the CDR3 with reference TRBV11-2 and TRBJ1-1 gives the whole variable domain EAGVAQSPRYKIIEKRQSVAFWCNPISGHATLYWYQQILGQGPKLLIQFQNNGVVDDSQLPKDRFSAERLKGVDSTLKIQPAKLEDSAVYLCASGWDRTTEAFFGQGTRLTVV.

Comment on this clone: This sample includes further DNA sequences coding for the same CDR3. The gene calls are TRBV28 and TRBJ1-1; D gene ambiguous. The CDR3 runs 12 residues. Germline V gene sequence: CDR1 MDHEN, CDR2 SYDVKM. Trimming removed 6 bases at V and 3 bases at J, with 8 bases between. The CDR3 loop is CASSLLYTEAFF. CDR3 nucleotides: TGTGCCAGCAGCCTACTATACACTGAAGCTTTCTTT. Filled out from reference TRBV28 and TRBJ1-1, the complete variable domain reads DVKVTQSSRYLVKRTGEKVFLECVQDMDHENMFWYRQDPGLGLRLIYFSYDVKMKEKGDIPEGYSVSREKKERFSLILESASTNQTSMYLCASSLLYTEAFFGQGTRLTVV.